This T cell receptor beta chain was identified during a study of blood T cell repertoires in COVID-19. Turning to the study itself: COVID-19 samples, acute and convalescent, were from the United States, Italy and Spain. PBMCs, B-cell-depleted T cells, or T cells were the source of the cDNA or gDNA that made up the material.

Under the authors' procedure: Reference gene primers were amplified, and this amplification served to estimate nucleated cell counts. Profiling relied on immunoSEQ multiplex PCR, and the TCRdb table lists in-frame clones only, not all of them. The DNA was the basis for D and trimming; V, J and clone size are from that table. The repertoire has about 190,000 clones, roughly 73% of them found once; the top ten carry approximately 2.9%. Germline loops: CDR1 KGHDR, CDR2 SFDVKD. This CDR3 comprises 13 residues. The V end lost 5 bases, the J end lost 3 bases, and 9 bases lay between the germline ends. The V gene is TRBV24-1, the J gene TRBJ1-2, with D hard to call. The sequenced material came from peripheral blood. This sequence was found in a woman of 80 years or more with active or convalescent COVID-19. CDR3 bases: TGTGCCACCAGTGCTCCAGGCCACTATGGCTACACCTTC. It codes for CATSAPGHYGYTF.